The 9 T cell receptor beta chains listed next were all sequenced from one sample in a study of Ad26.COV2.S vaccination and SARS-CoV-2 variants. Treatment specified: about 20 received Ad26.COV2.S at low or high dose, single or two shots; about five received placebo; per-sample allocation not given. It was on day 63 after the first vaccine or placebo injection that samples were taken. The table came from immunoSEQ multiplex PCR; TCRdb's copy has only in-frame clones and leaves some out. The table has about 350,000 clones, around nine tenths seen once. The sequences come from peripheral blood, collected in a trial of Ad26.COV2.S vaccine versus placebo. The receptors derive from a person aged 18 to 65 who received the Ad26.COV2.S COVID-19 vaccine or a placebo.

This chain uses TRBV6-2 or TRBV6-3 with TRBJ1-5, with 8 bases that match TRBD1. V lost 6 bases to trimming and J lost 5 bases; unmatched junction nucleotides: 6. This CDR3 has 14 amino acids. CDR1 and CDR2 from the germline V gene are MNHEY and SVGEGT. CDR3: CASSQDRAYQPQHF. DNA for the CDR3: TGTGCCAGCAGCCAGGACAGGGCATATCAGCCCCAGCATTTT.

A single count supports this clone. The chain is built from TRBV2 and TRBJ1-6; TRBD1 aligns across 7 bases. V lost 1 base, J lost 4 bases, and 10 bases stayed unmatched. CDR3 size: 18 residues. From germline, CDR1 is SNHLY and CDR2 FYNNEI. DNA of the CDR3: TGTGCCAGCAGTGAAGGGATGACAGGGTTAACATATAATTCACCCCTCCACTTT. Protein product: CASSEGMTGLTYNSPLHF.

This chain connects TRBV28 to TRBJ1-2; no definite D call. V dropped 2 bases and J dropped 7 bases, with 11 bases sitting between them. The CDR3 runs to 13 residues. Germline V gene data show CDR1 as MDHEN and CDR2 as SYDVKM. The CDR3 loop reads CASSLLTPPGYTF. As DNA, the CDR3 is TGTGCCAGCAGTTTACTGACTCCCCCTGGCTACACCTTC.

The chain links TRBV28 to TRBJ1-2; D uncertain. The CDR3 runs 12 residues. Germline CDR1 reads MDHEN; CDR2 reads SYDVKM. The germline V and J ends were trimmed by 5 bases and 8 bases, with 12 bases remaining between them. The CDR3 sequence is CASSLRSGGYTF. The CDR3 nucleotides read TGTGCCAGCAGTCTCAGATCGGGAGGCTACACCTTC.

This clone was counted ten times or more. The rearrangement joins TRBV6-2 or TRBV6-3 to TRBJ2-7; tentatively, D is TRBD1 (6 bases). Between the trimmed V and J ends, which lost 5 bases and 2 bases, there was a span of 10 bases. The CDR3 is 13 residues long. The germline V gene has CDR1 MNHEY and CDR2 SVGEGT. In DNA, the CDR3 is TGTGCCAGCAGTAAGGACAGTACCTACGAGCAGTACTTC. Its translation is CASSKDSTYEQYF.

The V and J genes are TRBV2 and TRBJ2-2; TRBD2 is a possible D gene (6 bases). The length of the CDR3 is 13 residues. CDR1 SNHLY and CDR2 FYNNEI come from the germline V gene. V lost 10 bases to trimming and J lost 0 bases, with 9 bases between them. DNA for the CDR3: TGTGCCATAAAGCGGGCGAACACCGGGGAGCTGTTTTTT. Protein product: CAIKRANTGELFF.

Only one count was recorded for this clone. The junction and the germline gene differ at one end; a read error may be behind it. The gene calls are TRBV24-1 and TRBJ2-7, with 8 bases aligning to TRBD2. There are 20 residues in the CDR3. CDR1 is KGHDR, CDR2 SFDVKD, per germline. The DNA for the CDR3 is TGCGCCACCAGTGATTCGGCCTCGGGGGGGGGCGCGTTCTGGAGCTACGAGCAGTACTTC. Its translation: CATSDSASGGGAFWSYEQYF.

The J gene is TRBJ2-3, the V gene TRBV11-2; TRBD2 aligns across 9 bases. Germline V gives CDR1 SGHAT, CDR2 FQNNGV. The junction had 3 bases not matched to a gene; V was cut back by 1 base and J by 1 base. This CDR3 is 16 amino acids long. In DNA form, the CDR3 reads TGTGCCAGCAGCTTAGTGCCTAGCGGGGGCACAGATACGCAGTATTTT. Translation gives CASSLVPSGGTDTQYF.

This rearrangement joins TRBV27 to TRBJ2-3; 11 bases line up with TRBD2. The CDR3 contains 16 residues. The germline V gene encodes CDR1 MNHEY and CDR2 SMNVEV (reference sequence). The junction had 5 bases not matched to a gene; V was cut back by 5 bases and J by 1 base. The CDR3 region has the DNA TGTGCCAGCAGTGGGACGGGACTAGCGGGCACAGATACGCAGTATTTT. It encodes CASSGTGLAGTDTQYF.